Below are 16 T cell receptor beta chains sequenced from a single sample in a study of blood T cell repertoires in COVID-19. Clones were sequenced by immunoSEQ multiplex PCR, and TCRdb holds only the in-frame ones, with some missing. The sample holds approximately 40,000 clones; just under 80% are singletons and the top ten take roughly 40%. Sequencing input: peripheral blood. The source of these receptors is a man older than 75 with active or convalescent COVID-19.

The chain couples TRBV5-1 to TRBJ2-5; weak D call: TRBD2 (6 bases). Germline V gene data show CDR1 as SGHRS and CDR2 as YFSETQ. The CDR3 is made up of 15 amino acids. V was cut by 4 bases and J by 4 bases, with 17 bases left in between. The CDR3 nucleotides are TGCGCCAGCAGCCCCGTGGGGGGAGTAAGAGAGACCCAGTACTTC. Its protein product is CASSPVGGVRETQYF.

The CDR3 protein is CASRPSSYNSPLHF. CDR3 nucleotides: TGTGCCAGCCGTCCGAGCTCCTATAATTCACCCCTCCACTTT. The V and J genes are TRBV27 and TRBJ1-6; D uncertain. CDR1 is MNHEY and CDR2 is SMNVEV in the germline V gene (reference sequence). V was pared by 8 bases and J by 0 bases, with 8 bases between. The CDR3 runs 14 residues.

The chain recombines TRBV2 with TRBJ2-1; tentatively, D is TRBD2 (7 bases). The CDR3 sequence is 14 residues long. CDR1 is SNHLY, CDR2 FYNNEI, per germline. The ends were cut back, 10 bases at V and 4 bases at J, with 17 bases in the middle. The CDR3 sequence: CATAREGGYNEQFF. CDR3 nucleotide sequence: TGTGCCACCGCTAGGGAGGGGGGATACAATGAGCAGTTCTTC.

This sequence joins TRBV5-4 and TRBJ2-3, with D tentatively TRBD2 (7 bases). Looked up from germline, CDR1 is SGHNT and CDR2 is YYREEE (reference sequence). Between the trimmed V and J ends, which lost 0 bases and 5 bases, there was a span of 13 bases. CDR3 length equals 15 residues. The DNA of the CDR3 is TGTGCCAGCAGCTTGGCCGCGGGGGCGGGAGATACGCAGTATTTT. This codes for CASSLAAGAGDTQYF.

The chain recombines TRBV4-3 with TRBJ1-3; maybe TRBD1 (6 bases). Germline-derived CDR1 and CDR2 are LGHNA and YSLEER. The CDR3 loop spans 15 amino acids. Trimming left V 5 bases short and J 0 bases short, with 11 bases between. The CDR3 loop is CASSSRDNSGNTIYF. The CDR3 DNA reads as TGCGCCAGCAGCTCCCGGGACAACTCTGGAAACACCATATATTTT.

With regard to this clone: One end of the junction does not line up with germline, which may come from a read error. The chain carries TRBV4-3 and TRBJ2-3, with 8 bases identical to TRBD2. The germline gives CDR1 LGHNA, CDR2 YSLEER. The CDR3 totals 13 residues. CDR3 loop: CASSPSPGLEVDF. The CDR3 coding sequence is TGCGCCAGCAGCCCGAGCCCGGGACTAGAGGTAGACTTT.

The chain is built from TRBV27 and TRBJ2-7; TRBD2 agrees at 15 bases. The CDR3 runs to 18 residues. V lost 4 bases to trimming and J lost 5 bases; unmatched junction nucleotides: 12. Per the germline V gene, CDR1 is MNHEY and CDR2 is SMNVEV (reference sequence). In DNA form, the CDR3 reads TGTGCCAGCAGTTCCCTCGGACTAGCGGGAGGGACTGGGGACGAGCAGTACTTC. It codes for CASSSLGLAGGTGDEQYF.

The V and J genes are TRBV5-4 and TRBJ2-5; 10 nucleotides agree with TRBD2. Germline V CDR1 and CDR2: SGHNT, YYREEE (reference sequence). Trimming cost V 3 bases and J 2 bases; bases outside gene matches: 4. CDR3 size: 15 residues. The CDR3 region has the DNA TGTGCCAGCAGCTCTGGACTAGCGGAGCAAGAGACCCAGTACTTC. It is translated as CASSSGLAEQETQYF. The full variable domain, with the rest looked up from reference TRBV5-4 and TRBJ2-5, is ETGVTQSPTHLIKTRGQQVTLRCSSQSGHNTVSWYQQALGQGPQFIFQYYREEENGRGNFPPRFSGLQFPNYSSELNVNALELDDSALYLCASSSGLAEQETQYFGPGTRLLVL.

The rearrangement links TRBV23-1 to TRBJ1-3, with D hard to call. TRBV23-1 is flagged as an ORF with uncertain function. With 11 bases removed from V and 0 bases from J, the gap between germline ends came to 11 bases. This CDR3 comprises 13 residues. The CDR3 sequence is CARESPSGNTIYF. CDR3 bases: TGCGCCCGCGAGAGCCCCTCTGGAAACACCATATATTTT.

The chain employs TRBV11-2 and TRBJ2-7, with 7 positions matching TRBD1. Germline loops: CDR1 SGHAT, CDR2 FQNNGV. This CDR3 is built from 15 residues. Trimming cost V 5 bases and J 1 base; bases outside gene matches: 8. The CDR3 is CASSGAGTASYEQYF. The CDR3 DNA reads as TGTGCCAGCAGCGGGGCCGGGACAGCATCCTACGAGCAGTACTTC.

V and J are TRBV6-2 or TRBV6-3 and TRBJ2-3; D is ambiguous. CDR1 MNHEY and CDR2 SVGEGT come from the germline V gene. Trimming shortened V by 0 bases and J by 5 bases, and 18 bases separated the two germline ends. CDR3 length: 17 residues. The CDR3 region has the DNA TGTGCCAGCAGTTACTCGATAGGTCCAGAGGAGAGAGATACGCAGTATTTT. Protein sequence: CASSYSIGPEERDTQYF.

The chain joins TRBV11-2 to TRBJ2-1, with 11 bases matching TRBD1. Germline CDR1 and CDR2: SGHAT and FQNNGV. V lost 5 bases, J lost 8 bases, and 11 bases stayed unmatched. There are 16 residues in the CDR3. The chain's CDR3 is CASSPWTGGELDEQFF. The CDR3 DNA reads TGTGCCAGCAGCCCTTGGACAGGGGGCGAGTTAGATGAGCAGTTCTTC.

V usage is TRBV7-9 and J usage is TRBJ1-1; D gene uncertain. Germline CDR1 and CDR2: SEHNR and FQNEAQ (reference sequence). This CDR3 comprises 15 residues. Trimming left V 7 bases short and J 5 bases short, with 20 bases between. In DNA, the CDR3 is TGTGCCAGCACCCCGTTTCCGGCAGGAGGAACTGAAGCTTTCTTT. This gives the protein CASTPFPAGGTEAFF.

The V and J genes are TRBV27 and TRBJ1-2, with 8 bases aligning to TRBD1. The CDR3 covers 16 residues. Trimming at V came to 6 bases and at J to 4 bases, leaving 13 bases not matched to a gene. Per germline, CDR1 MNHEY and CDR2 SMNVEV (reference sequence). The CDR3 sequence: CASRGGMTGATYGYTF. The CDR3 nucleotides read TGTGCCAGCAGGGGGGGGATGACAGGGGCCACCTATGGCTACACCTTC.

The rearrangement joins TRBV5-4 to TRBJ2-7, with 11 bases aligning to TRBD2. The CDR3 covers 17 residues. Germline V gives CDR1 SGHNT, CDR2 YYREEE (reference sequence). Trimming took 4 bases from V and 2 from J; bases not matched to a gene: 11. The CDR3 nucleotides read TGTGCCAGCAGCCCCACTAGCGGGAGCCGGTCTGCCTACGAGCAGTACTTC. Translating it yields CASSPTSGSRSAYEQYF. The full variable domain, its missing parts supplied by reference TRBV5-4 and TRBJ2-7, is ETGVTQSPTHLIKTRGQQVTLRCSSQSGHNTVSWYQQALGQGPQFIFQYYREEENGRGNFPPRFSGLQFPNYSSELNVNALELDDSALYLCASSPTSGSRSAYEQYFGPGTRLTVT.

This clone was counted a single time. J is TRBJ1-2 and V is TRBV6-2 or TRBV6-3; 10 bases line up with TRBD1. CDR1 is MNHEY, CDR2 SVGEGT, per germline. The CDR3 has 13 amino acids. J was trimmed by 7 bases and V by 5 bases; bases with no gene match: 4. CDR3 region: CASSRGQGTGYTF. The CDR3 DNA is TGTGCCAGCAGTAGGGGACAGGGGACTGGCTACACCTTC.